The clone carrying this T cell receptor (beta chain) has a handful of counts. The sample is drawn from a study of blood T cell repertoires in COVID-19. Study details: There were acute and convalescent COVID-19 samples, and they came from the United States, Italy and Spain.

This CDR3 has 14 amino acids. Germline trimming cut 4 bases from V and 6 bases from J; bases unmatched to any gene: 7. Germline V gene sequence: CDR1 MNHEY, CDR2 SMNVEV (reference sequence). Original analysis: Amplification with reference gene primers provided the estimates of nucleated cell counts. Data came from immunoSEQ multiplex PCR; TCRdb stores just in-frame clones and leaves some out. The D gene and trimming were derived from the DNA, and the V and J assignments and clone size from that table. The sample holds 330,000 or so clones; 80% to 90% are singletons and the top ten take around 8.9%. The gene calls are TRBV27 and TRBJ2-7, with TRBD1 matching 9 bases. Sequencing was performed on peripheral blood. This receptor was taken from a man younger than 45 with COVID-19, enrolled during active disease. The CDR3 region has the DNA TGTGCCAGCAGTTACGGGACAGGGCATACCGAGCAGTACTTC. It codes for CASSYGTGHTEQYF.